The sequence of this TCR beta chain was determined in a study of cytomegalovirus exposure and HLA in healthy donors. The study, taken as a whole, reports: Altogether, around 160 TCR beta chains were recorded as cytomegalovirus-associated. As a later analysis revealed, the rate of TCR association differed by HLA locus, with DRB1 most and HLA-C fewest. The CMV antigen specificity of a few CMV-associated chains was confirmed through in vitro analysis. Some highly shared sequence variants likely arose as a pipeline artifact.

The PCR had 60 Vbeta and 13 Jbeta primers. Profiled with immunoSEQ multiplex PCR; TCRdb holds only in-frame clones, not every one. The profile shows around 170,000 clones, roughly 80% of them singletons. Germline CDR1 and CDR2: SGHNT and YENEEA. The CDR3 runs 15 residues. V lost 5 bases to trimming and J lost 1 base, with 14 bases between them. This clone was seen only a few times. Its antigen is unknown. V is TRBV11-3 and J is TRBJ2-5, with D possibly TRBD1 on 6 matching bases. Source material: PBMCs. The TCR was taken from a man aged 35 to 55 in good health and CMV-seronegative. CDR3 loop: CASSPRDTRQETQYF. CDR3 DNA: TGTGCCAGCAGCCCACGGGACACTCGCCAAGAGACCCAGTACTTC.